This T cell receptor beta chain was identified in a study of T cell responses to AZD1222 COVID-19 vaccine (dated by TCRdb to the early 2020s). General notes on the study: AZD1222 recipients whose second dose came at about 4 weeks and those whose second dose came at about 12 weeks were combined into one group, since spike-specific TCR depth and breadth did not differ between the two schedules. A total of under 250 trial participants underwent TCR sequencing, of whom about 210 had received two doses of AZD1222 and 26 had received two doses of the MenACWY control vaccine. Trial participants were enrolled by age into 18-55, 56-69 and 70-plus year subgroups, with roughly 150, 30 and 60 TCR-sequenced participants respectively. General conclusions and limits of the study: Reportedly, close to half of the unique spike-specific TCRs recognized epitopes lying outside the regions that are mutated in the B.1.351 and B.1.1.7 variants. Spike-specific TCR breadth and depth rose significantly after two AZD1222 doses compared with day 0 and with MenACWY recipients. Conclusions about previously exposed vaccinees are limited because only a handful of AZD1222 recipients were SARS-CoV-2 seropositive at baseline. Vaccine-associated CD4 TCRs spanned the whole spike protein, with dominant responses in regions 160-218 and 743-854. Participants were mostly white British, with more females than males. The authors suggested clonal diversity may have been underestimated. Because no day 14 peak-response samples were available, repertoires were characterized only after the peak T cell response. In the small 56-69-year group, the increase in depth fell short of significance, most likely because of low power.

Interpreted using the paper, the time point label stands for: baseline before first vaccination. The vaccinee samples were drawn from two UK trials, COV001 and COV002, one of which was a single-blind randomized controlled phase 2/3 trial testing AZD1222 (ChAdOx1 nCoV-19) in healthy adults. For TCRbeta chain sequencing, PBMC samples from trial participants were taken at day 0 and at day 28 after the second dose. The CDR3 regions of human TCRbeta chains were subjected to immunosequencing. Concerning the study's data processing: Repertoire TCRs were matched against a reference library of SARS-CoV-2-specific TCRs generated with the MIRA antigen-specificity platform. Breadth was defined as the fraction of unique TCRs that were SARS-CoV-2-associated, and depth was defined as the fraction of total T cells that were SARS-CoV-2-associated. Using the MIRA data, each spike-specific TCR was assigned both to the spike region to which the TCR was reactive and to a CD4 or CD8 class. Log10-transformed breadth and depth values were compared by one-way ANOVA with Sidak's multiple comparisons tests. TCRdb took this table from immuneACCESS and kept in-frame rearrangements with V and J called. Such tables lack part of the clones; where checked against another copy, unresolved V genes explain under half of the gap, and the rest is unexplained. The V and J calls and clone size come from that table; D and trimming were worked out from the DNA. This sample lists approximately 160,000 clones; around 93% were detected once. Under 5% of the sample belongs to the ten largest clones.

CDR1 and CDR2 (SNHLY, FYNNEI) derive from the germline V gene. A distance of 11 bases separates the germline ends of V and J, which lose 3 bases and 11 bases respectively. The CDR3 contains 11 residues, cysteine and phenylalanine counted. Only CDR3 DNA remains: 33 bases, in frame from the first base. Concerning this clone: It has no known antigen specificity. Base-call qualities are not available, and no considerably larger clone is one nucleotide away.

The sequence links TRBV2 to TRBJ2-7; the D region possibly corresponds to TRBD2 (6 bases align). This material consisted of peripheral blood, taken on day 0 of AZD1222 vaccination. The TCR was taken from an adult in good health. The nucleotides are TGTGCCAGCAGTGACTTTGGAGGGAAGTACTTC. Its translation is CASSDFGGKYF. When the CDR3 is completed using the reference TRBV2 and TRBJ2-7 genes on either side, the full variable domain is EPEVTQTPSHQVTQMGQEVILRCVPISNHLYFYWYRQILGQKVEFLVSFYNNEISEKSEIFDDQFSVERPDGSNFTLKIRSTKLEDSAMYFCASSDFGGKYFGPGTRLTVT.